What follows is one T cell receptor beta chain and its context. This entry is derived from a study of blood T cell repertoires in COVID-19. The CDR3 spans 15 residues. Sequenced by immunoSEQ multiplex PCR; TCRdb stores in-frame clones only, minus some. The sample contains around 200,000 clones, roughly four fifths of which appear only once. The sequenced sample was peripheral blood. The sequence derives from a human donor in a cohort sampled during active COVID-19. The J gene is TRBJ2-7, the V gene TRBV21-1; TRBD2 reflects the table's D call only, with no check against the DNA. TRBV21-1 is shown as a pseudogene. CDR3 bases: TGTGCCAGCAGCAAAGGGACTAGCGGGGCCTACGAGCAGTACTTC. Amino acid sequence: CASSKGTSGAYEQYF.